The sequence of this T cell receptor (beta chain) was determined in a study of naive and memory T cell subsets (dated by TCRdb to between 2016 and 2019). Study-level background: In the figure summarizing the skin biopsy and whole blood samples, 10 or so blood donors, 7 tuberculin skin test biopsies and 3 saline control biopsies were reported. PCR2 was typically run as a SYBR Green qPCR and stopped at a set threshold, although low-input samples could use end-point PCR of 5 to 7 cycles instead. What the work shows at the level of the full study, not this receptor alone: The RNA-based method was acknowledged as potentially sensitive to TCR transcript changes with T cell activation and differentiation.

Germline trimming amounts to 5 bases on V and 3 bases on J, with 13 as the count of junction bases outside the gene matches. The germline V gene sets CDR1 to MDHEN and CDR2 to SYDVKM. Measured from the cysteine to the phenylalanine, the CDR3 is 18 residues long. The retained sequence is limited to the CDR3, 54 bases, with the frame set at the first base. Turning to this clonotype: The clone's antigen remains unknown. Nothing much larger sits one base from this clone, and base qualities are not available.

The library was prepared using 5' RACE. The ligated cDNA was amplified in four rounds of PCR with nested alpha and beta constant region primers together with the SP2 primer. TCR RNA was reverse transcribed with SuperScript IV using alpha and beta constant region primers for the blood and skin samples. An oligonucleotide carrying the Illumina SP2 primer and a UMI was ligated to the 3' end of the cDNA by means of T4 RNA ligase 1. To prevent hairpin formation, the 12-nucleotide UMI was made up of two random hexamers with an eight-base spacer between them. From the second PCR onward, the TCR alpha and beta chain libraries were handled separately, and dual indexing was used for multiplexing. After pooling, the indexed libraries were analyzed by capillary electrophoresis and sequenced on either an Illumina MiSeq or NextSeq. Libraries were spiked with PhiX DNA at 5-7% so that base diversity was increased and cluster recognition was improved. The authors' pipeline ran thus. Demultiplexor took UMIs from read 2, joined the UMIs to the TCR sequence from read 1, and separated reads according to sample indices. V and J genes and V-J junctions were identified by Decombinator, and each TCR was assigned a five-part identifier that included V and J deletions. UMIs were used by Collapsinator to correct sequencing errors and PCR amplification heterogeneity, so that a UMI-based abundance was obtained for each TCR. CDR3Translator turned identifiers into nucleotide sequence, translated the nucleotide sequence into amino acids, and pulled out CDR3 regions based on terminal motifs. Error-corrected counts of alpha and beta TCRs from blood and skin were compared after being normalized to the amount of input RNA. Through fastp at Q25 and MiXCR, TCRdb rebuilt clones from the public reads, retaining in-frame beta chains. Identical CDR3 protein sequences are pooled into one entry, listed with their most common genes and DNA. TCRdb, rather than the study authors, made the V and J calls. This sample lists tens of thousands of distinct CDR3 sequences; approximately 15% were detected once. The ten largest clones represent roughly 2.6% of the sample.

A robust, sensitive protocol for the amplification, sequencing and analysis of TCRs was described in the study, in which 3' ligation of a UMI-containing oligonucleotide to TCR cDNA was used. Whole blood analysis involved drawing around 2.5 ml of peripheral blood from adult healthy volunteers into Tempus tubes and then extracting RNA following the manufacturer's instructions. Before reverse transcription, total RNA that had not been cell sorted was treated with RQ1 DNase, with a target input of 1 to 1000 ng. Libraries were prepared from skin biopsies and whole blood so that pipeline robustness could be tested in samples in which T cells form a minority population.

In this chain, TRBV28 is recombined with TRBJ2-3; a stretch of 11 junction bases matches TRBD1. The sequence was collected from a female donor in good health. The CDR3 reads as follows: CASSPGTGGVYGTDTQYF. The DNA sequence is as follows: TGTGCCAGCAGTCCCGGGACAGGGGGAGTTTATGGTACAGATACGCAGTATTTT.